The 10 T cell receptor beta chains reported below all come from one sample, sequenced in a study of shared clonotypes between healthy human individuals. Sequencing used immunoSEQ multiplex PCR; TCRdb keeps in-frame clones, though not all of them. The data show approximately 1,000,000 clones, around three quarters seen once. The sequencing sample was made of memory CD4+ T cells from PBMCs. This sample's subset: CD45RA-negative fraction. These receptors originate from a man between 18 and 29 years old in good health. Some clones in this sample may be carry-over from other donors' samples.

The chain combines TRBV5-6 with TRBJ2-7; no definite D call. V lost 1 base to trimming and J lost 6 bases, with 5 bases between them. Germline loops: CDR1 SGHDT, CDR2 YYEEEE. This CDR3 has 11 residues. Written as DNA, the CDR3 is TGTGCCAGCAGCTTGCGGCTCGAGCAGTACTTC. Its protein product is CASSLRLEQYF. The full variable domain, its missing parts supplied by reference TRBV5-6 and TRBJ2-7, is DAGVTQSPTHLIKTRGQQVTLRCSPKSGHDTVSWYQQALGQGPQFIFQYYEEEERQRGNFPDRFSGHQFPNYSSELNVNALLLGDSALYLCASSLRLEQYFGPGTRLTVT.

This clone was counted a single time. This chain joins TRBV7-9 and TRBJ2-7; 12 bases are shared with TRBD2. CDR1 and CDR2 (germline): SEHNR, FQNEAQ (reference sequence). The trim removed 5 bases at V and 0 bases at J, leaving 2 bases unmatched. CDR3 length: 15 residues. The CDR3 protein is CASSVTSGSSYEQYF. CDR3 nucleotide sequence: TGTGCCAGCAGCGTGACTAGCGGGAGCTCCTACGAGCAGTACTTC.

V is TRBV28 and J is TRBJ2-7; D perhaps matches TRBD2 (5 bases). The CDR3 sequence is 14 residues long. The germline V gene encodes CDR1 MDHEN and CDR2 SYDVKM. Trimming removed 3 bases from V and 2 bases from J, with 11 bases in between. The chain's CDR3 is CASSLAPGTYEQYF. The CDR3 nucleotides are TGTGCCAGCAGTTTGGCTCCGGGGACCTACGAGCAGTACTTC.

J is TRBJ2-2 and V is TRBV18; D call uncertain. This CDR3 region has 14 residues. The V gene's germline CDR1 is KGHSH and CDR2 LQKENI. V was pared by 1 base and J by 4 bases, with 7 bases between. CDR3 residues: CASSPLQTTGELFF. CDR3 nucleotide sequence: TGTGCCAGCTCACCACTTCAGACCACCGGGGAGCTGTTTTTT.

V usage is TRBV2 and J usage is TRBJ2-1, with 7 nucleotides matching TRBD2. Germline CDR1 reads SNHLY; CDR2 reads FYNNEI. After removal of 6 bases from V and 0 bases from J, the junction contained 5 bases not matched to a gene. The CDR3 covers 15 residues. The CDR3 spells CASRSGTNSYNEQFF. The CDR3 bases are TGTGCCAGCAGATCCGGGACTAACTCCTACAATGAGCAGTTCTTC.

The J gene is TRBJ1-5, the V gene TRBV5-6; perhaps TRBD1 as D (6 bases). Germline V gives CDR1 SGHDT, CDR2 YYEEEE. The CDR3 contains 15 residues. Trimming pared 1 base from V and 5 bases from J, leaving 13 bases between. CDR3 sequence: CASSLYRVWDQPQHF. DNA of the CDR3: TGTGCCAGCAGCTTGTACAGGGTATGGGATCAGCCCCAGCATTTT.

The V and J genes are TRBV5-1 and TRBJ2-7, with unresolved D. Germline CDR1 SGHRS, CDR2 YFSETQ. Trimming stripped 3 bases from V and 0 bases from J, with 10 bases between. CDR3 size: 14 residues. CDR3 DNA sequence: TGCGCCAGCAGCTCGGCAGACCCCTCCTACGAGCAGTACTTC. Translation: CASSSADPSYEQYF. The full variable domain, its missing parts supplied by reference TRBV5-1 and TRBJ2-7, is KAGVTQTPRYLIKTRGQQVTLSCSPISGHRSVSWYQQTPGQGLQFLFEYFSETQRNKGNFPGRFSGRQFSNSRSEMNVSTLELGDSALYLCASSSADPSYEQYFGPGTRLTVT.

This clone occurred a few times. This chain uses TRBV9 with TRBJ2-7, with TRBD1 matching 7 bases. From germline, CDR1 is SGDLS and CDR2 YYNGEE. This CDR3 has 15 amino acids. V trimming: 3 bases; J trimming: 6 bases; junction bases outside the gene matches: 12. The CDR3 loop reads CASSAAAITGAEQYF. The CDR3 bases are TGTGCCAGCAGCGCAGCGGCCATCACAGGGGCCGAGCAGTACTTC. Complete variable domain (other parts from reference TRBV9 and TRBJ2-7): DSGVTQTPKHLITATGQRVTLRCSPRSGDLSVYWYQQSLDQGLQFLIQYYNGEERAKGNILERFSAQQFPDLHSELNLSSLELGDSALYFCASSAAAITGAEQYFGPGTRLTVT.

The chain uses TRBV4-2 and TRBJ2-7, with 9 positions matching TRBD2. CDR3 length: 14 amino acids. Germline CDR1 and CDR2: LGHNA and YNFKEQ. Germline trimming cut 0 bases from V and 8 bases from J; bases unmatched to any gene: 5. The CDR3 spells CASSQEIAGAQQYF. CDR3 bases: TGTGCCAGCAGCCAAGAAATAGCGGGAGCCCAGCAGTACTTC.

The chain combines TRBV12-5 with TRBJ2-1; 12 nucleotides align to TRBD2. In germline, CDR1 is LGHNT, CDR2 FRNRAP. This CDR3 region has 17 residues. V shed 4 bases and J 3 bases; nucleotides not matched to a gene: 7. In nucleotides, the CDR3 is TGTGCTAGTGGTTCGGAAATGACTAGCGGGAGCTACAATGAGCAGTTCTTC. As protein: CASGSEMTSGSYNEQFF.